Reported below is one T cell receptor (beta chain). CDR3 length equals 14 residues. The V end was cut by 4 bases, the J end by 5 bases, with 11 bases between. Germline assignment: CDR1 SNHLY and CDR2 FYNNEI. This specimen belongs to a study of radiation and T cells in renal cell carcinoma. The time point is: blood 4 weeks post-SBRT, at nephrectomy. Treatment denoted: 15 Gy SBRT to primary tumor, nephrectomy 4 weeks later. This table comes from immunoSEQ multiplex PCR, and its TCRdb copy is limited to in-frame clones, with some not included. This table holds around 180,000 clones, about 85% found once. The sequence was collected from a woman in her forties or fifties with renal cell carcinoma. The sample consisted of blood, taken from a patient whose treatment included radiotherapy and nephrectomy. The chain couples TRBV2 to TRBJ2-2; possibly TRBD1 for D (5 bases). The CDR3 nucleotides read TGTGCCAGCAGTGGCCAGGGAAGGACCGGGGAGCTGTTTTTT. Protein: CASSGQGRTGELFF.